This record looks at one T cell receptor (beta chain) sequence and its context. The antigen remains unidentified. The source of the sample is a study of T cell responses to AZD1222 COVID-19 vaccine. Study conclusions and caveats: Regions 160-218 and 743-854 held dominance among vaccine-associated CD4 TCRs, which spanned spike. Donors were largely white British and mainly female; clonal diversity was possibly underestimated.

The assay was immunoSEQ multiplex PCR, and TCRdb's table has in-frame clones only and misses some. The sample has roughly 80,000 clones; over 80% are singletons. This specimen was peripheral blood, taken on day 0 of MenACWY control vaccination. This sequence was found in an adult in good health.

CDR3 sequence reads: CASSPNHVNTIYF. The CDR3 DNA reads as TGTGCCAGCAGCCCCAATCACGTAAACACCATATATTTT. The chain combines TRBV11-2 with TRBJ1-3; D is unclear. This CDR3 is 13 amino acids long. The germline gives CDR1 SGHAT, CDR2 FQNNGV. Trimming stripped 5 bases from V and 6 bases from J, with 11 bases between.